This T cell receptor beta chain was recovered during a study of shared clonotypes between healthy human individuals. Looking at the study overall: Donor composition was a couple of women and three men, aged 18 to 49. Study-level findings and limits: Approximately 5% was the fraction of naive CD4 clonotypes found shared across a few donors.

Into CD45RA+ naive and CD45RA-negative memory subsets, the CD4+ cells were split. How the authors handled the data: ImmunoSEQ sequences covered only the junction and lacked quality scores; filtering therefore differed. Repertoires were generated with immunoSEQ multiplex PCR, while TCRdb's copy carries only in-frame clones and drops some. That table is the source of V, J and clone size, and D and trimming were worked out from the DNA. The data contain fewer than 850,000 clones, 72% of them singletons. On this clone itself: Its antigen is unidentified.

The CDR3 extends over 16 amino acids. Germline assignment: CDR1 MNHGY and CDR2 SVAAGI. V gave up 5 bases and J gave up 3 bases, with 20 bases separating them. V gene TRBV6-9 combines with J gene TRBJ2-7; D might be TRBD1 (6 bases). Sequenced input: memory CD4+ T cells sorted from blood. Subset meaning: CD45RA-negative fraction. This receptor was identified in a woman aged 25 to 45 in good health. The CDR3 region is CASSRPRGVVDYEQYF. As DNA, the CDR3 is TGTGCCAGCAGTAGACCCAGGGGAGTAGTAGACTACGAGCAGTACTTC.